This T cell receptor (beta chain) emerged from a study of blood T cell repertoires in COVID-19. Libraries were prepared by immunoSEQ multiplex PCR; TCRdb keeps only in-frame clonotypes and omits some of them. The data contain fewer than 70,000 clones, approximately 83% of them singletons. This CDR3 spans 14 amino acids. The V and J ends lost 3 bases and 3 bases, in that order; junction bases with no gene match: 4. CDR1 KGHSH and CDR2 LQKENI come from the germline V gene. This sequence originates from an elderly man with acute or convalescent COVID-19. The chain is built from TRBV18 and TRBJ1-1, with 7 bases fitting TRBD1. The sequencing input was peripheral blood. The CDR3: CASSPTGPHTEAFF. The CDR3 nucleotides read TGTGCCAGCTCACCGACAGGGCCTCACACTGAAGCTTTCTTT.